This TCR beta chain was observed in a study of T-cell reconstitution after alpha-beta-depleted transplantation in children (dated by TCRdb to the mid-2010s). The study in broad terms: Using TCR repertoire profiling, the study quantitatively followed how T-cell immune reconstitution unfolded in children after TCRalphabeta/CD19-depleted allogeneic hematopoietic cell transplantation. Paper-wide results and their limitations: The apparently early alphabetaT-cell count recovery about two months after transplant was reportedly dependent on only several hundred rapidly expanded clones derived from non-depleted graft cells. The high TCRbeta diversity at day 60 in some patients was ascribed to recipient T cells and intrathymic progenitors that had survived conditioning. Hyperexpanded clone frequencies declined over subsequent months; after one year, T-cell counts and TCRbeta diversity were mostly attributed to newly produced T cells.

Library generation was performed with PCR. For sequencing, an Illumina HiSeq 2500 was employed. To normalize quantification of the TCRbeta repertoire, the TCR libraries were built with molecular barcoding that relied on unique molecular identifiers. TCRdb's own reprocessing of the public reads used fastp at Q25 and MiXCR and kept productive beta chains. Entries are consolidated by CDR3 protein sequence, retaining the most common genes and DNA. In all, the sample holds about 460,000 distinct CDR3 sequences, and approximately 10% of those were seen once. The ten largest clones add up to around 2.2% of the sample. The treatment or condition label corresponds to: allogeneic hematopoietic cell transplantation with graft depleted of TCRalphabeta T cells and CD19 B cells. The children who served as transplant recipients had been given grafts of TCRalphabeta/CD19-depleted allogeneic hematopoietic cells. Including cysteine and phenylalanine, the CDR3 has 17 amino acids. Solely the CDR3 DNA is kept, with 51 bases framed from the first base. Clipping removes 0 bases from V and 4 bases from J, with 8 as the unmatched junction base count. The CDR1 and CDR2 encoded by the germline V gene are LGHNA and YSLEER.

As for this clonotype: Which antigen it targets is not known. The sample holds no much larger clone one base away, and base qualities are not on file.

Here the sequenced sample was PBMCs, taken before TCRalphabeta/CD19-depleted stem cell transplant. The TCR originated in a child aged 2 to 15 with inherited bone marrow failure, due to receive a stem cell transplant. The V gene is TRBV4-3 and the J gene is TRBJ2-1, with 8 middle bases fitting TRBD1. The CDR3 protein sequence reads: CASSQDRTGLFYNEQFF. The DNA sequence is TGCGCCAGCAGCCAAGACCGGACAGGGCTTTTTTACAATGAGCAGTTCTTC.